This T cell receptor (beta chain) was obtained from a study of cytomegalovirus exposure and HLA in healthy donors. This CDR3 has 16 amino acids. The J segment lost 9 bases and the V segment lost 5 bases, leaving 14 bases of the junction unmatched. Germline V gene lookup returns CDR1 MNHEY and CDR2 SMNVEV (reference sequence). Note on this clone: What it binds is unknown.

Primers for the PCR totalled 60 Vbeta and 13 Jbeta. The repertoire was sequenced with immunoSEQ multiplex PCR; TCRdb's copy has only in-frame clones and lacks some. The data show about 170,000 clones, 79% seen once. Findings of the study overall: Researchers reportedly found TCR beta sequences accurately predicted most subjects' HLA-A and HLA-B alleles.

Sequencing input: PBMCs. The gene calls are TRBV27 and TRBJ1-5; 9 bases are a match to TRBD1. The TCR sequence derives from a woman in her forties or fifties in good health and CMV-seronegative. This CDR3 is CASSTRTGAGSGPQHF. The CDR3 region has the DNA TGTGCCAGCAGTACCCGGACAGGGGCCGGATCGGGGCCCCAGCATTTT.